This TCR beta chain originates from a study of cytomegalovirus exposure and HLA in healthy donors. Study as a whole: The early release's HLA-typed donors yielded approximately 81 million unique TCRs.

The CDR3 sequence is 11 residues long. V lost 3 bases and J lost 8, with 7 bases in between. The germline V gene has CDR1 SGHTA and CDR2 FQGNSA. PCR used 60 Vbeta primers and 13 Jbeta primers. The assay was immunoSEQ multiplex PCR, and TCRdb's table has in-frame clones only and misses some. The table has approximately 150,000 clones, around 66% seen once. Study-level results: Judged likely to be a sequencing artifact was a cluster of highly shared sequence variants. Researchers catalogued 160 or so TCR beta chains as cytomegalovirus-associated. For most subjects, TCR beta sequences were reported to predict HLA-A and HLA-B alleles with accuracy.

Note on this clone: Its antigen is still unknown.

Specimen: PBMCs. The receptor's source is a woman aged 25 to 39 in good health and CMV-seropositive. The genes are TRBV7-2 and TRBJ1-1; D is undetermined. CDR3 in amino acids: CASSLGREAFF. CDR3 DNA: TGTGCCAGCAGCTTGGGCAGAGAAGCTTTCTTT.